The 12 T cell receptor beta chains below come from one sample, sequenced in a study of patients and donors after allogeneic stem cell transplantation. MiXCR was run by TCRdb on the RT-PCR reads, yielding one entry per CDR3 protein. The table includes approximately 140,000 distinct CDR3 sequences, roughly two fifths detected once. Specimen: blood, either unsorted or a sorted T cell fraction (not recorded which). All receptors derive from a human donor who was either an allogeneic HSCT recipient or a stem cell or donor lymphocyte infusion donor (not recorded which). It is not recorded whose cells these are; they may come from a transplant donor.

This clonotype was seen a handful of times. This chain connects TRBV15 to TRBJ1-1, with 7 bases that match TRBD1. J gave up 6 bases and V 0 bases, and 7 bases lay outside the gene matches. CDR3 length: 15 amino acids. The germline V gene has CDR1 LNHNV and CDR2 YYDKDF (reference sequence). CDR3 sequence: CATSRDRGLEAEAFF. CDR3 coding DNA: TGTGCCACCAGCAGAGATAGGGGGCTTGAAGCTGAAGCTTTCTTT.

V gene TRBV9 combines with J gene TRBJ2-7, with unresolved D. Germline V gene lookup returns CDR1 SGDLS and CDR2 YYNGEE. The CDR3 sequence is 16 residues long. V lost 0 bases and J 5 bases, leaving 18 bases between the germline ends. The CDR3 sequence is CASSVGEAILGHEQYF. The CDR3 coding sequence is TGTGCCAGCAGCGTAGGAGAGGCCATCCTTGGCCACGAGCAGTACTTC.

This clonotype occurred a few times. This chain connects TRBV30 to TRBJ1-2; D remains unclear. Trimming removed 5 bases from V and 4 bases from J, with 17 bases in between. CDR3 length: 14 amino acids. Germline CDR1 is GTSNPN and CDR2 is SVGIG (reference sequence). DNA of the CDR3: TGTGCCTGGGACGTCCCTGTCGCCCGCTATGGCTACACCTTC. Translation: CAWDVPVARYGYTF.

This sequence joins TRBV3-1 and TRBJ2-3; 10 nucleotides align to TRBD1. Germline V gene sequence: CDR1 LGHDT, CDR2 YNNKEL (reference sequence). With V trimmed by 9 bases and J by 1 base, 7 bases remained unmatched. The CDR3 runs 15 residues. Here the CDR3 reads CASKTGTGGTDTQYF. CDR3 nucleotide sequence: TGTGCCAGTAAGACCGGGACAGGGGGCACAGATACGCAGTATTTT.

This clonotype was seen more than once but under ten times. The V gene is TRBV12-3 or TRBV12-4, the J gene TRBJ2-1, with D uncertain. CDR3 size: 13 residues. V lost 6 bases and J 10 bases, leaving 16 bases between the germline ends. CDR3 DNA sequence: TGTGCCAGCAGCTTCCGGCCGGTCCCCGAGCAGTTCTTC. It codes for CASSFRPVPEQFF.

This clonotype was counted only a few times. The V and J genes are TRBV9 and TRBJ2-3, with TRBD2 identical over 7 bases. The CDR3 length is 16 residues. The junction had 9 bases not matched to a gene; V was cut back by 0 bases and J by 5 bases. Germline V gene data show CDR1 as SGDLS and CDR2 as YYNGEE. The CDR3 region is CASSVVSSGKLDTQYF. CDR3 sequence (DNA): TGTGCCAGCAGCGTAGTGTCTAGCGGCAAGTTAGATACGCAGTATTTT.

This chain connects TRBV10-3 to TRBJ1-1; D is perhaps TRBD1 (5 bases). The CDR3 length is 15 residues. The germline gives CDR1 ENHRY, CDR2 SYGVKD. Trimming took 0 bases from V and 5 from J, leaving 13 bases between them. Here the CDR3 DNA reads TGTGCCATCAGTGAGTCAAAGGGGCGGGGGACTGAAGCTTTCTTT. It is translated as CAISESKGRGTEAFF.

The CDR3 protein is CASSVKGRAWNTEAFF. The CDR3 nucleotides read TGTGCCAGCAGCGTTAAGGGCAGGGCCTGGAACACTGAAGCTTTCTTT. The V and J genes are TRBV7-9 and TRBJ1-1; D may be TRBD1 (5 bases). Germline V gene lookup returns CDR1 SEHNR and CDR2 FQNEAQ (reference sequence). The CDR3 sequence is 16 residues long. V was shortened by 5 bases and J by 1 base, with 17 bases between the two germline ends.

DNA of the CDR3: TGTGCCAGCAGCGTAGCCTCCCCCGTCGGAACAATCCCCGGGGAGCTGTTTTTT. Its translation is CASSVASPVGTIPGELFF. J is TRBJ2-2 and V is TRBV9; no firm D call. This CDR3 region has 18 residues. CDR1 SGDLS and CDR2 YYNGEE come from the germline V gene. Between the trimmed V and J ends, which lost 0 bases and 6 bases, there was a span of 21 bases.

This clonotype was observed a few times. The genes are TRBV28 and TRBJ2-5; 7 bases agree with TRBD2. The CDR3 is 15 residues long. CDR1 is MDHEN and CDR2 is SYDVKM in the germline V gene. The V gene end was trimmed by 3 bases and the J gene end by 5 bases; junction bases not matched to a gene: 9. The CDR3 loop is CASSFLLGGGETQYF. For the CDR3, the DNA is TGTGCCAGCAGTTTCCTCCTTGGGGGAGGGGAGACCCAGTACTTC.

This clonotype was counted a few times. V gene TRBV29-1 combines with J gene TRBJ2-1, with 8 bases aligning to TRBD1. CDR1 SQVTM and CDR2 ANQGSEA come from the germline V gene. The CDR3 is 15 amino acids. V lost 0 bases, J lost 6 bases, and 7 bases stayed unmatched. CDR3 sequence: CSVEDKDRAGNEQFF. CDR3 nucleotides: TGCAGCGTTGAAGACAAGGACAGGGCGGGCAATGAGCAGTTCTTC.

The J gene is TRBJ2-1, the V gene TRBV19; a weak D match, TRBD2 (5 bases). The CDR3 extends over 14 amino acids. Germline values: CDR1 LNHDA, CDR2 SQIVND (reference sequence). V lost 6 bases and J 4 bases, leaving 13 bases between the germline ends. The CDR3 DNA reads TGTGCCAGTAGCCGACGGAGGAAATACAATGAGCAGTTCTTC. This translates into CASSRRRKYNEQFF. Full variable domain (remainder filled in from reference TRBV19 and TRBJ2-1): DGGITQSPKYLFRKEGQNVTLSCEQNLNHDAMYWYRQDPGQGLRLIYYSQIVNDFQKGDIAEGYSVSREKKESFPLTVTSAQKNPTAFYLCASSRRRKYNEQFFGPGTRLTVL.